The TCR beta chain under discussion was sequenced for a study of blood T cells in healthy people across ages. Study-level background: Researchers report that template switching captured about one barcoded beta molecule per two T cells.

Notes on the study in general: Any conclusive comparison of naive versus antigen-experienced cells was prevented by using unsorted PBMCs. Per-million-T-cell TCR beta diversity fell roughly linearly with age.

This clonotype was seen more than once but under ten times. Its antigen remains unknown. J was trimmed by 0 bases and V by 5 bases; bases with no gene match: 3. This CDR3 has 14 amino acids. Germline loops: CDR1 SEHNR, CDR2 FQNEAQ (reference sequence). Sample-barcoded 5' priming and a J-beta primer mix drove a second PCR of about 7 to 11 cycles. With 12 random nucleotides, a template-switch adaptor tagged each individual cDNA molecule. TCRdb reanalysed the 5' RACE reads using MiXCR and keeps one entry per CDR3 protein. The data show 270,000 or so distinct CDR3 sequences, roughly 29% seen once. This chain links TRBV7-9 with TRBJ2-5; 7 bases are a match to TRBD1. Sequencing was carried out using blood. This TCR came from a woman in her 70s in good health. This CDR3 is CASSKDRDQETQYF. CDR3 DNA: TGTGCCAGCAGCAAAGACAGGGACCAAGAGACCCAGTACTTC.